This entry lists 18 T cell receptor beta chains sequenced from one sample in a study of T-cell reconstitution after alpha-beta-depleted transplantation in children. Using unique molecular identifiers, the investigators prepared the TCRbeta library. TCRdb used MiXCR to reprocess the PCR reads, holding one entry per CDR3 protein. The table shows approximately 130,000 distinct CDR3 sequences, with around a tenth occurring only once. Sequenced here: PBMCs, mostly from graft donor cells, sampled 180 days after TCRalphabeta/CD19-depleted stem cell transplant. The receptors were sampled from a girl under three years old who had a stem cell transplant for combined immunodeficiency, so the T cells may come from the graft donor.

This clonotype was recorded at least ten times. The chain couples TRBV5-1 to TRBJ2-7; tentative D call: TRBD1 (5 bases). In germline, CDR1 is SGHRS, CDR2 YFSETQ. Trimming removed 3 bases at V and 7 bases at J, with 11 bases between. CDR3 size: 12 residues. This CDR3 reads CASSWIPGEQYF. CDR3 coding DNA: TGCGCCAGCAGCTGGATTCCAGGGGAGCAGTACTTC.

The chain joins TRBV6-1 to TRBJ2-1, with D perhaps given as TRBD1 or TRBD2 (5 bases each). Deletions cut 5 bases from V and 6 bases from J, with 20 bases between. Germline CDR1 is MNHNS and CDR2 is SASEGT. The CDR3 is made up of 16 amino acids. CDR3 protein: CASSLPRGSLSNEQFF. The CDR3 DNA sequence: TGTGCCAGCAGTCTCCCGAGGGGATCCCTCTCCAATGAGCAGTTCTTC.

This clonotype was counted between two and nine times. The V call is TRBV12-3 or TRBV12-4, the J call TRBJ2-2; 11 bases fit TRBD2. V lost 5 bases to trimming and J lost 6 bases; unmatched junction nucleotides: 11. The CDR3 covers 17 residues. The CDR3 bases are TGTGCCAGCAGTCCGACTAGCGGGGTGCCGGGGGCCGGGGAGCTGTTTTTT. Its protein product is CASSPTSGVPGAGELFF.

CDR3 nucleotides: TGTGCCAGCAGCTTCCACGGGAGTAGGAAGGGGCGCAGGAATGAGCAGTTCTTC. It codes for CASSFHGSRKGRRNEQFF. The rearrangement uses TRBV7-3 and TRBJ2-1; TRBD2 is a possible D gene (6 bases). The V gene's germline CDR1 is SGHTA and CDR2 FQGTGA. Between the trimmed V and J ends, which lost 3 bases and 7 bases, there was a span of 25 bases. This CDR3 has 18 amino acids.

This clonotype was seen a handful of times. The chain employs TRBV20-1 and TRBJ1-5; 9 bases line up with TRBD1. V was clipped by 5 bases and J by 8 bases; unmatched bases: 7. This CDR3 spans 13 amino acids. Germline assignment: CDR1 DFQATT and CDR2 SNEGSKA (reference sequence). CDR3 sequence reads: CSALGQGLEPQHF. CDR3 in DNA: TGCAGTGCTCTTGGACAGGGGTTGGAGCCCCAGCATTTT.

The genes are TRBV7-2 and TRBJ2-3; D gene uncertain. Germline CDR1 SGHTA, CDR2 FQGNSA. Trimming left V 5 bases short and J 2 bases short, with 5 bases between. CDR3 length equals 12 residues. The CDR3 is CASSRTTDTQYF. As DNA, the CDR3 is TGTGCCAGCAGCCGGACCACAGATACGCAGTATTTT.

The rearrangement joins TRBV27 to TRBJ2-7, with D perhaps TRBD2 (6 bases). Trimming took 8 bases from V and 0 from J, leaving 14 bases between them. In germline, CDR1 is MNHEY, CDR2 SMNVEV (reference sequence). The CDR3 length is 14 residues. DNA of the CDR3: TGTGCCAGCTCGCAGGAGGGGTTCTCCTACGAGCAGTACTTC. It specifies CASSQEGFSYEQYF.

The chain carries TRBV20-1 and TRBJ1-5; 9 bases fit TRBD1. This CDR3 region has 14 residues. Germline values: CDR1 DFQATT, CDR2 SNEGSKA (reference sequence). The V segment lost 4 bases and the J segment 7 bases; nucleotides outside the gene matches: 8. The CDR3 reads CSATLGQGWQPQHF. The DNA of the CDR3 is TGCAGTGCTACCCTCGGACAGGGGTGGCAGCCCCAGCATTTT.

This clonotype was counted a few times. The V gene is TRBV10-3, the J gene TRBJ2-5, with unresolved D. This CDR3 region has 10 residues. The V and J ends lost 11 bases and 6 bases respectively, with 10 bases between them. The germline CDR1 and CDR2 sequences are ENHRY and SYGVKD. The CDR3 region is CASRRKTQYF. DNA of the CDR3: TGTGCCTCCCGTCGAAAGACCCAGTACTTC.

This chain joins TRBV4-3 and TRBJ2-3; TRBD2 aligns across 7 bases. CDR1 and CDR2 (germline): LGHNA, YSLEER. The CDR3 has 14 amino acids. The V segment lost 5 bases and the J segment 3 bases; nucleotides outside the gene matches: 5. CDR3 loop: CASSGRARTDTQYF. The CDR3 DNA sequence: TGCGCCAGCAGCGGGAGGGCCCGGACAGATACGCAGTATTTT.

The chain carries TRBV30 and TRBJ2-2; D tentatively reads TRBD1 or TRBD2 (5 bases each). V lost 3 bases and J 1 base, leaving 9 bases between the germline ends. Germline CDR1 and CDR2: GTSNPN and SVGIG (reference sequence). This CDR3 has 14 residues. The CDR3 spells CAWRGTVNTGELFF. The CDR3 DNA sequence: TGTGCCTGGAGGGGGACGGTGAACACCGGGGAGCTGTTTTTT.

The rearrangement links TRBV5-1 to TRBJ1-5; possibly TRBD1 for D (6 bases). Looked up from germline, CDR1 is SGHRS and CDR2 is YFSETQ. With 0 bases removed from V and 3 bases from J, the gap between germline ends came to 13 bases. The CDR3 contains 16 residues. CDR3 bases: TGCGCCAGCAGCTTGGAGGGGGGGGCGGTCAATCAGCCCCAGCATTTT. This translates into CASSLEGGAVNQPQHF.

There are a few counts of this clonotype. The chain combines TRBV11-2 with TRBJ1-2, with 12 bases matching TRBD1. The CDR3 is 19 residues long. Germline CDR1 SGHAT, CDR2 FQNNGV. The V segment lost 3 bases and the J segment 1 base; nucleotides outside the gene matches: 12. CDR3 nucleotide sequence: TGTGCCAGCAGCTTGGGTACCGGGACAGGGGGCCTACTTAACTATGGCTACACCTTC. Translating gives CASSLGTGTGGLLNYGYTF.

This rearrangement joins TRBV19 to TRBJ2-2, with 7 bases aligning to TRBD1. The trim removed 3 bases at V and 1 base at J, leaving 2 bases unmatched. The CDR3 length is 15 residues. Germline CDR1 and CDR2: LNHDA and SQIVND (reference sequence). The CDR3, as DNA: TGTGCCAGTAGTATGGGGACAGTGAACACCGGGGAGCTGTTTTTT. This codes for CASSMGTVNTGELFF.

The V call is TRBV5-6, the J call TRBJ2-7; tentative D call: TRBD1 (5 bases). The CDR3 runs to 14 residues. V lost 4 bases and J 1 base, leaving 12 bases between the germline ends. The V gene's germline CDR1 is SGHDT and CDR2 YYEEEE. CDR3 region: CASSITRDSYEQYF. In DNA, the CDR3 is TGTGCCAGCAGCATCACCAGGGATTCCTACGAGCAGTACTTC.

This clonotype has more than one count but fewer than ten. The J gene is TRBJ2-7, the V gene TRBV20-1, with 11 positions matching TRBD1. This CDR3 is 16 amino acids long. V shed 3 bases and J 6 bases; nucleotides not matched to a gene: 13. CDR1 DFQATT and CDR2 SNEGSKA come from the germline V gene (reference sequence). CDR3: CSARDGQGAQVPEQYF. CDR3 coding DNA: TGCAGTGCTAGGGACGGACAGGGGGCGCAGGTTCCCGAGCAGTACTTC.

This clonotype has a handful of counts. The rearrangement joins TRBV12-3 or TRBV12-4 to TRBJ2-3; possibly TRBD1 for D (5 bases). The CDR3 is 14 amino acids. V was shortened by 3 bases and J by 1 base, with 8 bases between the two germline ends. The CDR3 nucleotides are TGTGCCAGCAGTTTCAGCAGGGGCACAGATACGCAGTATTTT. Translation: CASSFSRGTDTQYF.

In its sample, this clonotype was seen a few times. The V and J genes are TRBV4-1 and TRBJ2-7; 10 nucleotides agree with TRBD1. The length of the CDR3 is 14 residues. V shed 2 bases and J 3 bases; nucleotides not matched to a gene: 1. Germline V gives CDR1 MGHRA, CDR2 YSYEKL. The CDR3 DNA is TGCGCCAGCAGCCAACGGACAGGGGGCTACGAGCAGTACTTC. Translation: CASSQRTGGYEQYF.